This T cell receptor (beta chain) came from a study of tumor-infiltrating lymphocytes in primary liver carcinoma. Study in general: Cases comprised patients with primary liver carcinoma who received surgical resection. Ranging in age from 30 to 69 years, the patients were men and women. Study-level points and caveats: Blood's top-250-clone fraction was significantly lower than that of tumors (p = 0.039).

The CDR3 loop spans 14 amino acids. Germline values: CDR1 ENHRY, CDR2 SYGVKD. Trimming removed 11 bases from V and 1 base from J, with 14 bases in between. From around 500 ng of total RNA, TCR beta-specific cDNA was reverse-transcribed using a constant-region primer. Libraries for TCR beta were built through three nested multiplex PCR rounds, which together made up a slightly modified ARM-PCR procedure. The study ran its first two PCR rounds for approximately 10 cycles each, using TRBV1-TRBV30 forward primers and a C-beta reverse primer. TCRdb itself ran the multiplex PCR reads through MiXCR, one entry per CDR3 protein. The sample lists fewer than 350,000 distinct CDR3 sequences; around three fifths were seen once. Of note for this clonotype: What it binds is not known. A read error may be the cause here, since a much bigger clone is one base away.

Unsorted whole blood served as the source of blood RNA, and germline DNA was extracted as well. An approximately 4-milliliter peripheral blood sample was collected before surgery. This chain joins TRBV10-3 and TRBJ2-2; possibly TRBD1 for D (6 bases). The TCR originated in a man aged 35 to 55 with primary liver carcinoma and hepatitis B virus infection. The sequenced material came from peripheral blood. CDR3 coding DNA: TGTGCCTCAGCCCCGGGACAGAACACCGGGGAGCTGTTTTTT. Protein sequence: CASAPGQNTGELFF.